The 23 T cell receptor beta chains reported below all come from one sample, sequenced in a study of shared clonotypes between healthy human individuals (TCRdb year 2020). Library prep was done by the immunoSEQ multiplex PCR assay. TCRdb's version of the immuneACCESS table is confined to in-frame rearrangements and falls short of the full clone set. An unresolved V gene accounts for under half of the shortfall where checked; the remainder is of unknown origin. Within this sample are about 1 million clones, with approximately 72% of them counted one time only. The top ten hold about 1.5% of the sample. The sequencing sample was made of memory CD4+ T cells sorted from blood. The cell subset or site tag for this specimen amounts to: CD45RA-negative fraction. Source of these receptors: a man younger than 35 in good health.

The CDR3 sequence: CASSLLANQPQHF. DNA for the CDR3: TGTGCCAGCAGCTTATTGGCTAATCAGCCCCAGCATTTT. The chain recombines TRBV7-9 with TRBJ1-5; D is uncertain. There are 13 residues in the CDR3. The germline V gene encodes CDR1 SEHNR and CDR2 FQNEAQ (reference sequence). The V end was cut by 2 bases, the J end by 4 bases, with 6 bases between.

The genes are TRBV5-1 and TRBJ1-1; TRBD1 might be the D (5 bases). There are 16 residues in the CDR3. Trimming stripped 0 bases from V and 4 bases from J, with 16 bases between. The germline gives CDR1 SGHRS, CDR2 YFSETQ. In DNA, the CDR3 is TGCGCCAGCAGCTTGGCGGAGGGGTTGGGGTCCACTGAAGCTTTCTTT. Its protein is CASSLAEGLGSTEAFF.

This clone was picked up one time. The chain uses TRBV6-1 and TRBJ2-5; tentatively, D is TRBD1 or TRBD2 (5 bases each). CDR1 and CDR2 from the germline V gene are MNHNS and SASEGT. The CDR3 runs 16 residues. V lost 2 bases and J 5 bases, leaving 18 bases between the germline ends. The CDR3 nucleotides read TGTGCCAGCAGTGAATCGGGGACGGTGATTGTTGAGACCCAGTACTTC. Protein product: CASSESGTVIVETQYF.

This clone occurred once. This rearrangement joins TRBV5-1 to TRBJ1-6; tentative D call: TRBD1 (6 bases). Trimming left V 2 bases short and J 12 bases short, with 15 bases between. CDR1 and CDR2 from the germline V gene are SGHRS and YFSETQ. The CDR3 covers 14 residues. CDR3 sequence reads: CASSLGQRGEPLHF. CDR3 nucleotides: TGCGCCAGCAGCTTAGGACAGCGGGGGGAACCCCTCCACTTT. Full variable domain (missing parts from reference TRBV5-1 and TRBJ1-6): KAGVTQTPRYLIKTRGQQVTLSCSPISGHRSVSWYQQTPGQGLQFLFEYFSETQRNKGNFPGRFSGRQFSNSRSEMNVSTLELGDSALYLCASSLGQRGEPLHFGNGTRLTVT.

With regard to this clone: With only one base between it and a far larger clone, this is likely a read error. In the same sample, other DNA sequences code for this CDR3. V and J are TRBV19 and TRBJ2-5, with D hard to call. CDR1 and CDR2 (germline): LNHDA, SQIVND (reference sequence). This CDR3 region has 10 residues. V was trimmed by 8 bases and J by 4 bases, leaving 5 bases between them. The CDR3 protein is CASGRETQYF. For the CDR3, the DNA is TGTGCCAGTGGCAGAGAGACCCAGTACTTC.

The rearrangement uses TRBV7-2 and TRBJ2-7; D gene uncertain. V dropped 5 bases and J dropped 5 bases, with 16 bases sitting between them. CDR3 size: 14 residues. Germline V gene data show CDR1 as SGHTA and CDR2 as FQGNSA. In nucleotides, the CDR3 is TGTGCCAGCAGCCCGCTTCAAGCGAGCCACGAGCAGTACTTC. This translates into CASSPLQASHEQYF.

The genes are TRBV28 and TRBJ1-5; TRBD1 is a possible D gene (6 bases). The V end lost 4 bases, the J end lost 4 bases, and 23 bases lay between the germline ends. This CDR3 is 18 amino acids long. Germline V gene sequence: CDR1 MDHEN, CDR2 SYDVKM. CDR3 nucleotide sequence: TGTGCCAGCAGTTCACGCCTTGGACAAGGGGGGAGGAATCAGCCCCAGCATTTT. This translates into CASSSRLGQGGRNQPQHF.

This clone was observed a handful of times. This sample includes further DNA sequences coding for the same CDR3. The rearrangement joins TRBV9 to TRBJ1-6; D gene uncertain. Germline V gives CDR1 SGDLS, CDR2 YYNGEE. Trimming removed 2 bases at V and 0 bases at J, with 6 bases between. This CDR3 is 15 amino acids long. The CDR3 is CASSVGSSYNSPLHF. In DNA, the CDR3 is TGTGCCAGCAGCGTCGGGAGCTCCTATAATTCACCCCTCCACTTT.

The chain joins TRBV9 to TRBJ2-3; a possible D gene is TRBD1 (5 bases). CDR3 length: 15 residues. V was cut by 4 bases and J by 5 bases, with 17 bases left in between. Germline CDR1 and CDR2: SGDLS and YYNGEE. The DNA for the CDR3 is TGTGCCAGCAGCCCGAGGACACAAATGGGAGATACGCAGTATTTT. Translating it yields CASSPRTQMGDTQYF.

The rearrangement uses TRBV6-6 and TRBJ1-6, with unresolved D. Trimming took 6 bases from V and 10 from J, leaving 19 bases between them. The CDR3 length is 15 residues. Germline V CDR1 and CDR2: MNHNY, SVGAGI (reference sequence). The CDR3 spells CASSQTAGNHSPLHF. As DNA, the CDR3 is TGTGCCAGCAGCCAGACCGCCGGGAACCACTCACCCCTCCACTTT.

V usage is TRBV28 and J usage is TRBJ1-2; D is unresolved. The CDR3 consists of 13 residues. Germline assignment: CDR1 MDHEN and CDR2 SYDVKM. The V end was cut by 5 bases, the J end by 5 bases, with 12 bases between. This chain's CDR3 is CASSPPGAYGYTF. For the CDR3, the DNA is TGTGCCAGCAGTCCTCCGGGAGCTTATGGCTACACCTTC.

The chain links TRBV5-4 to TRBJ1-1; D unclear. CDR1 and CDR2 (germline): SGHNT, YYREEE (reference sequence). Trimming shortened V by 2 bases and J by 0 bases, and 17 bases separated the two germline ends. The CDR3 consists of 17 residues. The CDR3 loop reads CASSLSQFASLNTEAFF. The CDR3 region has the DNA TGTGCCAGCAGCTTAAGCCAGTTTGCCAGTCTGAACACTGAAGCTTTCTTT. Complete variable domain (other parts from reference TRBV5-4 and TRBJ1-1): ETGVTQSPTHLIKTRGQQVTLRCSSQSGHNTVSWYQQALGQGPQFIFQYYREEENGRGNFPPRFSGLQFPNYSSELNVNALELDDSALYLCASSLSQFASLNTEAFFGQGTRLTVV.

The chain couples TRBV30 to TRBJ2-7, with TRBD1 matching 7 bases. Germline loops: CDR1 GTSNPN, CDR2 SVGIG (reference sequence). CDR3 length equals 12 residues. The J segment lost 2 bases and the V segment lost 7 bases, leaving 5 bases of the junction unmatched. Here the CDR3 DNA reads TGTGCCTTTTCGACAGGGCCCTACGAGCAGTACTTC. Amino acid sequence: CAFSTGPYEQYF.

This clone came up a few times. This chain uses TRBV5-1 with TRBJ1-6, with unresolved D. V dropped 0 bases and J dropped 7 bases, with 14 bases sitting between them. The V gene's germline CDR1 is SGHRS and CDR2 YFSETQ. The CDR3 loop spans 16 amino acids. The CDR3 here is CASSLVSGTANSPLHF. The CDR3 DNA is TGCGCCAGCAGCTTGGTATCCGGAACAGCCAATTCACCCCTCCACTTT.

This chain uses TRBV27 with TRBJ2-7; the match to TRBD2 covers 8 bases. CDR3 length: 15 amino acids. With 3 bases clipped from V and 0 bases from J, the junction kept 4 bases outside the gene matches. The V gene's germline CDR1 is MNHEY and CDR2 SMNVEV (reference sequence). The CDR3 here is CASSFAGGSSYEQYF. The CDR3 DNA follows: TGTGCCAGCAGTTTTGCGGGGGGTAGCTCCTACGAGCAGTACTTC.

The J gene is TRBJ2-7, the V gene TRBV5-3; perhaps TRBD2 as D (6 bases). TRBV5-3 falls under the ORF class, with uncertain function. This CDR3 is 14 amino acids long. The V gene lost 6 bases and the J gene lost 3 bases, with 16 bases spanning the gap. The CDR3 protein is CARTAAGTFYEQYF. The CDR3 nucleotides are TGTGCCAGAACCGCGGCGGGGACGTTCTACGAGCAGTACTTC.

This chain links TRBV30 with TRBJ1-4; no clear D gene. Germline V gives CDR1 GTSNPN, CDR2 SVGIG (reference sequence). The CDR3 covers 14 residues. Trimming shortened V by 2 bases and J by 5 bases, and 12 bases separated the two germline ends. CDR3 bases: TGTGCCTGGAGTTACAGCGGATCGAATGAAAAACTGTTTTTT. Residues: CAWSYSGSNEKLFF.

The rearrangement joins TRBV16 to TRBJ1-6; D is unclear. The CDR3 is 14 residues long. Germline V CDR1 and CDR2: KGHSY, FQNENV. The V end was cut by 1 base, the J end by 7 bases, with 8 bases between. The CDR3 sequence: CASSQLNGNSPLHF. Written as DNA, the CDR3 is TGTGCCAGCAGCCAATTGAATGGGAATTCACCCCTCCACTTT.

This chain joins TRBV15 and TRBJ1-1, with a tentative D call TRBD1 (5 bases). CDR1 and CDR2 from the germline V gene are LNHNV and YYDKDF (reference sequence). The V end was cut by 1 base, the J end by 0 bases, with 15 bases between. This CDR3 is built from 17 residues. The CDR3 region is CATSRGTTAIMNTEAFF. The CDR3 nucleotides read TGTGCCACCAGCAGAGGGACAACAGCGATAATGAACACTGAAGCTTTCTTT.

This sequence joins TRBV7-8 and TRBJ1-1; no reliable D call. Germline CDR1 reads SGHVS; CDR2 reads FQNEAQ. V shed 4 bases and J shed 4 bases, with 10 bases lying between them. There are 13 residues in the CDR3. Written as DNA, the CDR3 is TGTGCCAGCAGCTCGGTAGCGGGCACTGAAGCTTTCTTT. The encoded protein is CASSSVAGTEAFF.

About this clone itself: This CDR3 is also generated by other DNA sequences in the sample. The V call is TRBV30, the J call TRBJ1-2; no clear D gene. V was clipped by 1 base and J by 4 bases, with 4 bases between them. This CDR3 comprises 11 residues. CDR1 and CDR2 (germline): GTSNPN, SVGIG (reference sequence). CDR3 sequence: CAWSGGYGYTF. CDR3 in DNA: TGTGCCTGGAGTGGTGGCTATGGCTACACCTTC.

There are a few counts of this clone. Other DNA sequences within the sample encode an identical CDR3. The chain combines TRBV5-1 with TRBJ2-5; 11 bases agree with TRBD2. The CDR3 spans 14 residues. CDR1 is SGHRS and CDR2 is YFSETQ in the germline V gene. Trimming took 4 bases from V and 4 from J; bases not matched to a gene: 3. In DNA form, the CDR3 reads TGCGCCAGCAGCCTAGGGACTAGCGGAGAGACCCAGTACTTC. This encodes CASSLGTSGETQYF.

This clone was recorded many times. As DNA, the CDR3 is TGTGCCATCAGTCCTACAGGCCAAGACTATGGCTACACCTTC. It is translated as CAISPTGQDYGYTF. The J gene is TRBJ1-2, the V gene TRBV10-3, with a possible D match to TRBD1 (5 bases). This CDR3 has 14 amino acids. Trimming pared 5 bases from V and 3 bases from J, leaving 13 bases between. Germline V gene sequence: CDR1 ENHRY, CDR2 SYGVKD.